The 8 T cell receptor beta chains below all came from one sample that was sequenced in a study of T-cell memory formation after mild COVID-19. TCRdb processed the 5' RACE reads anew with MiXCR; each CDR3 protein has one entry. The table lists about 420,000 distinct CDR3 sequences, under 25% of them singletons, with 13% in the top ten. Source material: PBMCs or a T cell subset sorted from them (not recorded which). Receptor source: an adult woman who had mild COVID-19 (a few samples of this study predate the infection). Cell type and time point are not known.

Only one count was recorded for this clonotype. V and J are TRBV25-1 and TRBJ2-1; 9 bases are a match to TRBD1. The ends lost 3 bases at V and 2 bases at J; junction bases unmatched: 5. Germline CDR1 reads MGHDK; CDR2 reads SYGVNS. This CDR3 comprises 16 residues. The DNA of the CDR3 is TGTGCCAGCAGTGAGTTCGGGACAGGGCCCTACAATGAGCAGTTCTTC. Translating gives CASSEFGTGPYNEQFF.

The chain recombines TRBV7-2 with TRBJ1-1, with D uncertain. Trimming removed 5 bases from V and 9 bases from J, with 16 bases in between. CDR1 is SGHTA, CDR2 FQGNSA, per germline. The CDR3 consists of 13 residues. CDR3 in DNA: TGTGCCAGCAGCCCATTCGCCAGCCCCCAAGCTTTCTTT. It translates to CASSPFASPQAFF. Filled out from reference TRBV7-2 and TRBJ1-1, the complete variable domain reads GAGVSQSPSNKVTEKGKDVELRCDPISGHTALYWYRQSLGQGLEFLIYFQGNSAPDKSGLPSDRFSAERTGGSVSTLTIQRTQQEDSAVYLCASSPFASPQAFFGQGTRLTVV.

This chain connects TRBV6-6 to TRBJ1-3; no clear D. This CDR3 spans 15 amino acids. The V end lost 6 bases, the J end lost 0 bases, and 12 bases lay between the germline ends. The germline CDR1 and CDR2 sequences are MNHNY and SVGAGI (reference sequence). The CDR3 DNA reads TGTGCCAGCAGCCCTGGCACTCGCTCTGGAAACACCATATATTTT. Its translation is CASSPGTRSGNTIYF.

This clonotype was recorded at least ten times. J is TRBJ1-1 and V is TRBV6-6; no firm D call. V lost 2 bases and J lost 5, with 9 bases in between. Germline assignment: CDR1 MNHNY and CDR2 SVGAGI (reference sequence). CDR3 length equals 13 residues. Here the CDR3 reads CASSYLRETEAFF. For the CDR3, the DNA is TGTGCCAGCAGTTACCTCCGGGAGACTGAAGCTTTCTTT.

This clonotype came up a few times. The genes are TRBV7-9 and TRBJ2-7, with 8 bases matching TRBD2. The junction had 9 bases not matched to a gene; V was cut back by 5 bases and J by 3 bases. CDR3 length: 15 amino acids. CDR1 is SEHNR, CDR2 FQNEAQ, per germline (reference sequence). CDR3 DNA sequence: TGTGCCAGCAGCCCGGGGTATAGCGGGGTCTACGAGCAGTACTTC. Its protein product is CASSPGYSGVYEQYF.

This clonotype was counted only a few times. The chain joins TRBV7-2 to TRBJ2-7, with 7 bases fitting TRBD2. The length of the CDR3 is 15 residues. Trimming took 2 bases from V and 0 from J; bases not matched to a gene: 4. CDR1 and CDR2 (germline): SGHTA, FQGNSA. For the CDR3, the DNA is TGTGCCAGCAGCTTAAGCGGGGAGAGCTCCTACGAGCAGTACTTC. This codes for CASSLSGESSYEQYF.

This chain joins TRBV6-1 and TRBJ2-3, with D perhaps matching TRBD2 (6 bases). The CDR3 runs 15 residues. Germline V gene data show CDR1 as MNHNS and CDR2 as SASEGT. With 4 bases removed from V and 3 bases from J, the gap between germline ends came to 14 bases. CDR3 sequence: CASSGKGGFTDTQYF. The CDR3 bases are TGTGCCAGCAGTGGTAAGGGAGGTTTTACAGATACGCAGTATTTT.

This clonotype was counted between two and nine times. The chain combines TRBV12-3 or TRBV12-4 with TRBJ1-6; TRBD1 aligns across 10 bases. V lost 3 bases, J lost 7 bases, and 3 bases stayed unmatched. The CDR3 consists of 15 residues. The CDR3 sequence is CASSFMDRGNSPLHF. The CDR3 DNA follows: TGTGCCAGCAGTTTCATGGACAGGGGGAATTCACCCCTCCACTTT.